A selection of T cell receptor beta chains follows, all from one sample in a study of response to subunit inactivated influenza vaccine. TCRdb reanalysed the RT-PCR reads using MiXCR and keeps one entry per CDR3 protein. The sample lists hundreds of thousands of distinct CDR3 sequences; 16% were seen once. The material sequenced was CD4+ T cells sorted from PBMCs, taken around 25 months after vaccination. Receptors were obtained from a man aged 45 to 70 who received an inactivated influenza vaccine. CDR3s include the opening cysteine and the closing phenylalanine or tryptophan. D genes are given only for firm matches. Clone size appears in some rows only: once, few, many, or a class for an expanded clone.

few	TRBJ2-1	NA	TRBV3-1	TGTGCCAGCAGCCAAGATCGGTCAGGCAATGAGCAGTTCTTC	CASSQDRSGNEQFF
NA	TRBJ2-3	NA	TRBV15	TGTGCCACCAGTTCAGCGATCACAGATACGCAGTATTTT	CATSSAITDTQYF
few	TRBJ1-2	TRBD1	TRBV12-3/TRBV12-4	TGTGCCAGCAGGATCTCAGGGGGAAGTCGCTATGGCTACACCTTC	CASRISGGSRYGYTF
NA	TRBJ1-1	TRBD1	TRBV19	TGTGCCAGTAGTTTTACAGGGGGCTGGATGAACACTGAAGCTTTCTTT	CASSFTGGWMNTEAFF
few	TRBJ1-6	NA	TRBV30	TGTGCCTGGAGTGTACAAGTTTCACCCCTCCACTTT	CAWSVQVSPLHF
NA	TRBJ1-4	NA	TRBV14	TGTGCCAGCAGCCTACAAGCCTTAGCAACTAATGAAAAACTGTTTTTT	CASSLQALATNEKLFF
few	TRBJ2-7	TRBD2	TRBV12-3/TRBV12-4	TGTGCCAGCAGACTTGGACTAGCGGGCTTATACGAGCAGTACTTC	CASRLGLAGLYEQYF
few	TRBJ1-1	NA	TRBV20-1	TGCAGCACCCGGGACACTGAAGCTTTCTTT	CSTRDTEAFF
many	TRBJ2-3	NA	TRBV12-3/TRBV12-4	TGTGCCAGCATTGGGGGGGCTAGCGGCTATACGCAGTATTTT	CASIGGASGYTQYF
few	TRBJ1-2	NA	TRBV7-9	TGTGCCAGCGGAGGGGGGTTTCGGCCTCCCTACTATAAGCGCTACACCTTC	CASGGGFRPPYYKRYTF
few	TRBJ2-7	TRBD1	TRBV10-3	TGTGCCATACAACCAGGACAGGGCTGGGTCTACGAGCAGTACTTC	CAIQPGQGWVYEQYF
few	TRBJ2-3	NA	TRBV6-5	TGTGCCAGCAGTTACTCGAAAAAGGTCCAATCAGATACGCAGTATTTT	CASSYSKKVQSDTQYF
few	TRBJ2-7	NA	TRBV5-6	TGTGCCAGCAGCTTGGCCGTCAGATCCTACGAGCAGTACTTC	CASSLAVRSYEQYF
NA	TRBJ1-1	NA	TRBV5-1	TGCGCCAGCAGCTTGTTTTCGGCTTTCATGAACACTGAAGCTTTCTTT	CASSLFSAFMNTEAFF
many	TRBJ2-3	NA	TRBV2	TGTGCCAGCAGTGAGGGGATCACAGATACGCAGTATTTT	CASSEGITDTQYF
NA	TRBJ2-2	TRBD1	TRBV29-1	TGCAGCGGGACGGGACAGACTAGGGAGCTGTTTTTT	CSGTGQTRELFF
few	TRBJ1-2	NA	TRBV6-5	TGTGCCAGCAGTTACTCGACAGCCATCCCAAACTATGGCTACACCTTC	CASSYSTAIPNYGYTF
NA	TRBJ1-6	TRBD1	TRBV30	TGTGCCTGGAATACGGGGACAGGGTATTCACCCCTCCACTTT	CAWNTGTGYSPLHF
few	TRBJ1-2	TRBD1	TRBV4-3	TGCGCCAGCAGCCAATATCGACAGGGCTTGGGCTACACCTTC	CASSQYRQGLGYTF
NA	TRBJ2-7	TRBD2	TRBV12-3/TRBV12-4	TGTGCCAGCAGGGCCGGACTAGCGGGCACGGGGCAGTACTTC	CASRAGLAGTGQYF
NA	TRBJ2-7	NA	TRBV12-3/TRBV12-4	TGTGCCAGCAGTACGACAGGTGGGCACGAGCAGTACTTC	CASSTTGGHEQYF
few	TRBJ2-3	NA	TRBV6-1	TGTGCCACCAACAGCGGGCGAGAAGATACGCAGTATTTT	CATNSGREDTQYF
NA	TRBJ1-5	NA	TRBV12-3/TRBV12-4	TGTGCCAGCAGTCGTACAGGGTTCAATCAGCCCCAGCATTTT	CASSRTGFNQPQHF
NA	TRBJ2-1	NA	TRBV24-1	TGTGCCACCAGTGACAGGGTGGGGGTTGAGCAGTTCTTC	CATSDRVGVEQFF
NA	TRBJ2-4	NA	TRBV9	TGTGCCAGCAGCACCCGAAAGGAAAACATTCAGTACTTC	CASSTRKENIQYF
many	TRBJ1-6	NA	TRBV12-3/TRBV12-4	TGTGCCAGCAGTTTAGCGGGACTAAAGAGAGGGTCACCCCTCCACTTT	CASSLAGLKRGSPLHF
few	TRBJ2-6	TRBD1	TRBV30	TGTGCCTGGAAAAGGGACAGGGATTTCTCTGGGGCCAACGTCCTGACTTTC	CAWKRDRDFSGANVLTF
few	TRBJ2-1	TRBD2	TRBV7-2	TGTGCCAGCAGCTCGGCTAGCGGGGTATACAATGAGCAGTTCTTC	CASSSASGVYNEQFF
few	TRBJ2-5	NA	TRBV7-2	TGTGCCAGCAGTGGAGGACTGATCCAAGAGACCCAGTACTTC	CASSGGLIQETQYF
many	TRBJ2-3	NA	TRBV12-3/TRBV12-4	TGTGCCAGCAGTTTAGGTCCTCCGAGCACAGATACGCAGTATTTT	CASSLGPPSTDTQYF
NA	TRBJ1-1	TRBD1	TRBV12-3/TRBV12-4	TGTGCCAGCAGCCGACAGGGGATGGCCACTGAAGCTTTCTTT	CASSRQGMATEAFF
few	TRBJ2-7	TRBD2	TRBV20-1	TGCAGTGCTAGAGATATAGCGGGAGAACACGAGCAGTACTTC	CSARDIAGEHEQYF
NA	TRBJ2-5	TRBD1	TRBV5-1	TGCGCCAGCAGCTTGGTTGGACAGGGGGAGACCCAGTACTTC	CASSLVGQGETQYF
NA	TRBJ1-4	NA	TRBV20-1	TGCAGTGCTAGACAGCAGACTAATGAAAAACTGTTTTTT	CSARQQTNEKLFF
NA	TRBJ2-6	NA	TRBV5-1	TGCGCCAGCAGCAACGGGCCGAACTCTGGGGCCAACGTCCTGACTTTC	CASSNGPNSGANVLTF